This T cell receptor beta chain comes out of a study of shared clonotypes between healthy human individuals. The V gene lost 7 bases and the J gene lost 0 bases, with 13 bases spanning the gap. The CDR3 has 14 amino acids. Germline CDR1 is MNHEY and CDR2 is SVGAGI. Profiled with immunoSEQ multiplex PCR; TCRdb holds only in-frame clones, not every one. There are about 1,800,000 clones in the sample; approximately 95% occur only once, and less than 1.5% lies in the top ten. Naive-designated CD8 cells lacked CD45RO, were positively enriched for CCR7, and omitted terminally differentiated effector memory CD45RA+ cells.

This TCR derives from a man between 18 and 29 years old in good health. The J gene is TRBJ2-7, the V gene TRBV6-5, with TRBD1 as a possible D gene (5 bases). Source material: naive CD8+ T cells sorted from blood. CDR3 sequence: CASKTDGYSYEQYF. CDR3 DNA sequence: TGTGCCAGCAAGACAGACGGGTACTCCTACGAGCAGTACTTC.